The 27 T cell receptor beta chains presented below share a single source sample, sequenced in a study of CD8+ T cells in alopecia areata. The sequencing template was cDNA reverse transcribed from extracted RNA. Profiled with immunoSEQ multiplex PCR; TCRdb holds only in-frame clones, not every one. The sample holds roughly 100,000 clones, approximately 58% seen once. Sample: CD4+ T cells sorted from blood. Every receptor here comes from a human donor in good health.

The rearrangement links TRBV30 to TRBJ1-2; 7 positions agree with TRBD1. Trimming at V came to 7 bases and at J to 6 bases, leaving 11 bases not matched to a gene. Germline CDR1 GTSNPN, CDR2 SVGIG (reference sequence). This CDR3 is built from 13 residues. CDR3 amino acids: CAFTTGVGDGYTF. Here the CDR3 DNA reads TGTGCCTTTACCACAGGGGTTGGGGATGGCTACACCTTC.

V gene TRBV10-3 combines with J gene TRBJ2-7; the match to TRBD1 covers 9 bases. This CDR3 has 14 amino acids. Germline CDR1 and CDR2: ENHRY and SYGVKD. V lost 10 bases, J lost 5 bases, and 12 bases stayed unmatched. CDR3: CATQILGTGNEQYF. CDR3 DNA sequence: TGTGCCACACAAATACTAGGGACAGGGAACGAGCAGTACTTC.

This clone was found once. V gene TRBV6-5 combines with J gene TRBJ1-6, with D uncertain. Germline CDR1 reads MNHEY; CDR2 reads SVGAGI. V was clipped by 0 bases and J by 8 bases, with 11 bases between them. This CDR3 is 15 amino acids long. The CDR3 sequence is CASSYSGEPYSPLHF. The CDR3 DNA reads as TGTGCCAGCAGTTACTCTGGGGAGCCGTATTCACCCCTCCACTTT.

This clone was detected only once. V usage is TRBV4-2 and J usage is TRBJ2-1; TRBD2 might be the D (5 bases). The V end lost 5 bases, the J end lost 6 bases, and 11 bases lay between the germline ends. Per germline, CDR1 LGHNA and CDR2 YNFKEQ. There are 13 residues in the CDR3. The CDR3 loop reads CASSAYSANEQFF. Here the CDR3 DNA reads TGTGCCAGCAGCGCATATAGCGCCAATGAGCAGTTCTTC.

Only a few counts were recorded for this clone. The chain combines TRBV19 with TRBJ2-2; D is tentatively TRBD1 or TRBD2 (5 bases each). Trimming pared 7 bases from V and 4 bases from J, leaving 16 bases between. The CDR3 consists of 15 residues. Germline CDR1 and CDR2: LNHDA and SQIVND (reference sequence). The CDR3 DNA reads TGTGCCAGTACTGTCGACAGAGCGGCCACCGGGGAGCTGTTTTTT. It translates to CASTVDRAATGELFF. The variable domain in full, completed from reference TRBV19 and TRBJ2-2, reads DGGITQSPKYLFRKEGQNVTLSCEQNLNHDAMYWYRQDPGQGLRLIYYSQIVNDFQKGDIAEGYSVSREKKESFPLTVTSAQKNPTAFYLCASTVDRAATGELFFGEGSRLTVL.

The rearrangement joins TRBV5-1 to TRBJ2-5; either TRBD1 or TRBD2 may fit D (5 bases each). The CDR3 length is 13 residues. V lost 0 bases to trimming and J lost 5 bases, with 8 bases between them. Germline-derived CDR1 and CDR2 are SGHRS and YFSETQ. CDR3 region: CASSLDGTETQYF. The DNA of the CDR3 is TGCGCCAGCAGCTTGGACGGGACGGAGACCCAGTACTTC.

This clone was seen a few times. This rearrangement joins TRBV7-2 to TRBJ2-3; D remains ambiguous. Trimming left V 7 bases short and J 4 bases short, with 12 bases between. Germline V gene data show CDR1 as SGHTA and CDR2 as FQGNSA. The CDR3 is 13 residues long. The CDR3 coding sequence is TGTGCCAGCACTGTCTCCGAGGCAGATACGCAGTATTTT. It translates to CASTVSEADTQYF.

This clone was counted a single time. The chain carries TRBV18 and TRBJ2-5, with D maybe TRBD1 (6 bases). Germline V gives CDR1 KGHSH, CDR2 LQKENI. The CDR3 consists of 14 residues. The V end was cut by 4 bases, the J end by 5 bases, with 14 bases between. The CDR3: CASSRTGTRETQYF. In DNA form, the CDR3 reads TGTGCCAGCTCACGGACCGGGACAAGGGAGACCCAGTACTTC.

The gene calls are TRBV2 and TRBJ2-7; TRBD1 might be the D (5 bases). Germline CDR1 SNHLY, CDR2 FYNNEI. The CDR3 is made up of 13 amino acids. Deletions cut 8 bases from V and 5 bases from J, with 16 bases between. The CDR3 DNA reads TGTGCCAGCGGAAATCAGGGTATCAACGAGCAGTACTTC. Protein: CASGNQGINEQYF.

The chain employs TRBV4-3 and TRBJ1-4; D remains ambiguous. The germline V and J ends were trimmed by 4 bases and 10 bases, with 16 bases remaining between them. Germline lookup yields CDR1 LGHNA and CDR2 YSLEER. The CDR3 sequence is 14 residues long. The CDR3 here is CASSPGLDGGKLFF. DNA of the CDR3: TGCGCCAGCAGCCCCGGCTTGGACGGTGGAAAACTGTTTTTT.

This clone was seen a handful of times. V and J are TRBV7-2 and TRBJ2-1, with 11 positions matching TRBD2. CDR1 SGHTA and CDR2 FQGNSA come from the germline V gene. This CDR3 region has 19 residues. The V gene end was trimmed by 5 bases and the J gene end by 6 bases; junction bases not matched to a gene: 18. The CDR3 reads CASSAGVLRLAGTLNEQFF. CDR3 nucleotides: TGTGCCAGCAGCGCCGGTGTGTTACGACTAGCGGGGACTCTCAATGAGCAGTTCTTC.

This clone was counted a single time. The rearrangement uses TRBV5-4 and TRBJ2-3, with no clear D. The germline V gene encodes CDR1 SGHNT and CDR2 YYREEE (reference sequence). V lost 0 bases and J 4 bases, leaving 3 bases between the germline ends. The CDR3 contains 12 residues. The CDR3 spells CASSLGADTQYF. In nucleotides, the CDR3 is TGTGCCAGCAGCTTGGGAGCAGATACGCAGTATTTT.

This clone was counted a single time. This chain joins TRBV4-1 and TRBJ2-1, with no clear D. Trimming removed 0 bases at V and 4 bases at J, with 19 bases between. The CDR3 is made up of 18 amino acids. Germline V gene sequence: CDR1 MGHRA, CDR2 YSYEKL. The CDR3 nucleotides are TGCGCCAGCAGCCAAGATCCCCAGGACCGGATACCTTACAATGAGCAGTTCTTC. Amino acids: CASSQDPQDRIPYNEQFF.

This clone was detected only once. This sequence joins TRBV29-1 and TRBJ2-7; no clear D. Between the trimmed V and J ends, which lost 6 bases and 1 base, there was a span of 10 bases. This CDR3 comprises 12 residues. Germline CDR1 and CDR2: SQVTM and ANQGSEA. This chain's CDR3 is CSVNGPSYEQYF. The CDR3 bases are TGCAGCGTGAACGGGCCGTCCTACGAGCAGTACTTC.

The table lists this clone with a few counts. This chain joins TRBV6-6 and TRBJ1-2; weak D call: TRBD1 (5 bases). The CDR3 covers 13 residues. V was trimmed by 8 bases and J by 2 bases, leaving 12 bases between them. The germline V gene encodes CDR1 MNHNY and CDR2 SVGAGI (reference sequence). CDR3 in DNA: TGTGCCAGCCTCCGAGACAGCAACTATGGCTACACCTTC. Translating gives CASLRDSNYGYTF.

The chain uses TRBV19 and TRBJ2-7, with D perhaps matching TRBD1 (7 bases). V gave up 6 bases and J gave up 6 bases, with 21 bases separating them. Germline V gene sequence: CDR1 LNHDA, CDR2 SQIVND (reference sequence). The CDR3 has 15 amino acids. CDR3 sequence: CASSQGGTGASEQYF. CDR3 nucleotide sequence: TGTGCCAGTAGCCAGGGAGGCACAGGGGCGTCCGAGCAGTACTTC.

This clone was detected only a few times. J is TRBJ2-7 and V is TRBV7-9, with TRBD2 as a possible D gene (6 bases). The CDR3 covers 16 residues. Germline V gives CDR1 SEHNR, CDR2 FQNEAQ (reference sequence). V dropped 0 bases and J dropped 1 base, with 13 bases sitting between them. The CDR3 protein is CASSLALWGGSYEQYF. In nucleotides, the CDR3 is TGTGCCAGCAGCTTAGCGCTGTGGGGAGGATCCTACGAGCAGTACTTC.

The V gene is TRBV6-5, the J gene TRBJ1-2; unclear D gene. Trimming left V 6 bases short and J 6 bases short, with 17 bases between. CDR1 and CDR2 (germline): MNHEY, SVGAGI. The CDR3 consists of 14 residues. This CDR3 reads CASRPPGGIHGYTF. In DNA form, the CDR3 reads TGTGCCAGCAGGCCTCCTGGAGGGATCCATGGCTACACCTTC.

This clone was counted a few times. The chain combines TRBV28 with TRBJ1-2, with D perhaps TRBD1 (5 bases). The length of the CDR3 is 15 residues. The V and J ends lost 3 bases and 0 bases respectively, with 11 bases between them. Germline CDR1 reads MDHEN; CDR2 reads SYDVKM. The CDR3 sequence: CASSFSGRANYGYTF. As DNA, the CDR3 is TGTGCCAGCAGTTTTTCAGGGCGCGCTAACTATGGCTACACCTTC.

This clone was counted at least ten times. The chain recombines TRBV5-1 with TRBJ2-5; 11 bases are shared with TRBD1. CDR1 is SGHRS and CDR2 is YFSETQ in the germline V gene. The CDR3 totals 15 residues. The trim removed 2 bases at V and 4 bases at J, leaving 4 bases unmatched. This CDR3 reads CASSFSGTGGETQYF. CDR3 in DNA: TGCGCCAGCAGCTTTTCCGGGACAGGGGGAGAGACCCAGTACTTC.

Many counts were recorded for this clone. The chain uses TRBV15 and TRBJ2-1, with TRBD1 identical over 9 bases. The CDR3 has 15 residues. Per germline, CDR1 LNHNV and CDR2 YYDKDF (reference sequence). Germline trimming cut 0 bases from V and 7 bases from J; bases unmatched to any gene: 4. Here the CDR3 reads CATSREKQGANEQFF. The CDR3 DNA is TGTGCCACCAGCAGAGAGAAACAGGGGGCAAATGAGCAGTTCTTC.

This chain joins TRBV10-3 and TRBJ2-7; 7 bases line up with TRBD2. Losses at the gene ends were 9 bases for V and 3 bases for J; bases not matched to a gene: 5. The CDR3 consists of 12 residues. Germline CDR1 is ENHRY and CDR2 is SYGVKD. The CDR3 spells CAMAGEGYEQYF. CDR3 nucleotides: TGTGCCATGGCGGGGGAGGGCTACGAGCAGTACTTC.

This chain links TRBV28 with TRBJ2-7; unclear D gene. V was pared by 5 bases and J by 9 bases, with 14 bases between. There are 12 residues in the CDR3. The germline CDR1 and CDR2 sequences are MDHEN and SYDVKM. CDR3 nucleotide sequence: TGTGCCAGCAGTACAGATACCCTTGGGCAGTACTTC. Translated: CASSTDTLGQYF.

The chain joins TRBV19 to TRBJ1-2, with 7 bases lining up with TRBD1. Germline V gives CDR1 LNHDA, CDR2 SQIVND (reference sequence). CDR3 length equals 14 residues. With V trimmed by 10 bases and J by 5 bases, 13 bases remained unmatched. The CDR3 DNA reads as TGTGCCACCAACACCCGACAGGGTCTTTATGGCTACACCTTC. Translating gives CATNTRQGLYGYTF.

V gene TRBV30 combines with J gene TRBJ1-4; TRBD1 might be the D (6 bases). V lost 2 bases and J 7 bases, leaving 14 bases between the germline ends. This CDR3 has 14 residues. From germline, CDR1 is GTSNPN and CDR2 SVGIG (reference sequence). DNA of the CDR3: TGTGCCTGGAGTTCAGGGGTGAAGGGTGAAAAACTGTTTTTT. It codes for CAWSSGVKGEKLFF.

This clone has more than one count but fewer than ten. V gene TRBV18 combines with J gene TRBJ1-5, with D perhaps TRBD1 (6 bases). V lost 5 bases, J lost 2 bases, and 16 bases lay in between. CDR1 and CDR2 from the germline V gene are KGHSH and LQKENI. The CDR3 spans 16 residues. The CDR3 sequence is CASSATGKGGNQPQHF. For the CDR3, the DNA is TGTGCCAGCTCAGCAACAGGGAAGGGGGGCAATCAGCCCCAGCATTTT.

Here the CDR3 reads CASEGVGPLHF. In DNA form, the CDR3 reads TGTGCCAGCGAAGGGGTTGGACCCCTCCACTTT. The genes are TRBV2 and TRBJ1-6, with D possibly being TRBD1 (5 bases). The length of the CDR3 is 11 residues. Trimming pared 8 bases from V and 12 bases from J, leaving 11 bases between. Germline V lookup: CDR1 SNHLY, CDR2 FYNNEI.